This TCR beta chain emerged from a study of shared clonotypes between healthy human individuals. Of note for this clone: Antigen: not known.

In the authors' methods: ImmunoSEQ sequences covered only the junction and lacked quality scores; filtering therefore differed. Only in-frame clones appear in the TCRdb table, and some are missing; sequencing was by immunoSEQ multiplex PCR. That table furnishes V, J and clone size, whereas the DNA furnished D and trimming. The profile covers hundreds of thousands of clones, with less than 97% appearing a single time and over 0.09% taken by the ten largest. CD8 cells classed as naive were CD45RO-negative and positively selected for CCR7, excluding terminally differentiated effector memory CD45RA+ cells. Donors were Caucasian adults residing in Nashville, Tennessee, USA. Study-wide results and limits: What naive subsets generally showed was a larger estimated richness than memory subsets showed. Sorted-subset sequencing, rarefaction showed, was incomplete despite large depth.

The CDR3 is made up of 15 amino acids. The V gene's germline CDR1 is MGHRA and CDR2 YSYEKL. Trimming removed 0 bases from V and 3 bases from J, with 8 bases in between. Material for sequencing was naive CD8+ T cells sorted from blood. This sequence originates from a woman aged 25 to 39 in good health. The chain recombines TRBV4-1 with TRBJ2-2; D call uncertain. CDR3 protein: CASSQEPGDTGELFF. CDR3 DNA sequence: TGCGCCAGCAGCCAAGAACCAGGAGACACCGGGGAGCTGTTTTTT.